This TCR beta chain was sequenced during a study of CD8+CD57+ T cells in acquired aplastic anemia. Study context: Sorted CD4+ and CD8+ cells yielded DNA averaging around 3.2 ug.

Using genomic DNA as the template, TCR beta VDJ and CDR3 profiling was carried out. One entry per CDR3 protein, called by TCRdb with MiXCR from the reads. The sample has about 270,000 distinct CDR3 sequences; approximately 82% are singletons. A word on this clonotype: The antigen is not known. The conserved final phenylalanine or tryptophan is absent from the CDR3, which likely points to a read error. The DNA is left out, because the CDR3 cannot be placed on it with certainty; the CDR3 is given as TCRdb lists it.

Sequenced patients had shown CD8+CD57+ cell expansion by flow cytometry. As a group, the patients uniformly had severe acquired aplastic anemia. No therapy was given to patients before blood sampling. Findings of the study overall: Simpson's diversity of CD8+ cells was not significantly different in patients compared with controls.

Germline V gene data show CDR1 as SGHVS and CDR2 as FNYEAQ. The CDR3 totals 13 residues, both ends included. Sequencing was performed on sorted CD4+, CD8+, or CD8+CD57+ T cells (not recorded which) from PBMCs. The TCR sequence derives from a human donor with aplastic anemia. The chain couples TRBV7-6 to TRBJ2-3. The CDR3 here is CASSLAGPETETL.